The 15 T cell receptor beta chains below were found in one sample sequenced in a study of CD8 T cells in ankylosing spondylitis. Study observations and caveats: It appeared that ankylosing spondylitis blood was characterized by a TCR beta motif of seven or eight highly homologous variants.

What these receptors recognize is not known. One entry per CDR3 protein results from TCRdb running MiXCR on the 5' RACE reads. The sample has some 330,000 distinct CDR3 sequences, around 8% seen once. Sequencing used blood, either unsorted or a sorted T cell fraction (not recorded which). The receptors originated from a male donor with ankylosing spondylitis.

V usage is TRBV25-1 and J usage is TRBJ2-7, with TRBD1 as a possible D gene (6 bases). Germline CDR1 MGHDK, CDR2 SYGVNS. The CDR3 contains 15 residues. The V end lost 0 bases, the J end lost 2 bases, and 11 bases lay between the germline ends. In DNA form, the CDR3 reads TGTGCCAGCAGTGAATACCTACAGGGAACCTACGAGCAGTACTTC. This sequence encodes CASSEYLQGTYEQYF.

At least ten counts were recorded for this clonotype. CDR3 amino acids: CASSQGLARTSYNEQFF. DNA for the CDR3: TGCGCCAGCAGCCAAGGACTAGCGCGCACCTCCTACAATGAGCAGTTCTTC. J is TRBJ2-1 and V is TRBV4-1; 8 nucleotides match TRBD2. With 1 base clipped from V and 0 bases from J, the junction kept 5 bases outside the gene matches. This CDR3 spans 17 amino acids. Germline CDR1 is MGHRA and CDR2 is YSYEKL.

This clonotype was seen a few times. The V call is TRBV5-1, the J call TRBJ2-2; 10 bases agree with TRBD2. Germline-derived CDR1 and CDR2 are SGHRS and YFSETQ. CDR3 length: 19 amino acids. V was clipped by 4 bases and J by 6 bases; unmatched bases: 18. Written as DNA, the CDR3 is TGCGCCAGCAGCGTGACCGGGACTAGCGCAACCTTAATCGCCGGGGAGCTGTTTTTT. Protein product: CASSVTGTSATLIAGELFF.

This clonotype was seen a handful of times. The J gene is TRBJ1-4, the V gene TRBV4-1; D not resolved. The germline gives CDR1 MGHRA, CDR2 YSYEKL. Trimming removed 1 base at V and 3 bases at J, with 12 bases between. The length of the CDR3 is 16 residues. The CDR3 nucleotides read TGCGCCAGCAGCCAAGTTCGTTATGGGGCTAATGAAAAACTGTTTTTT. It specifies CASSQVRYGANEKLFF.

The chain couples TRBV11-2 to TRBJ2-2; TRBD2 matches 8 bases. J lost 5 bases, V lost 1 base, and 15 bases had no gene match. The CDR3 spans 19 residues. Germline V gene data show CDR1 as SGHAT and CDR2 as FQNNGV. The CDR3: CASSLGRVLAGRETGELFF. CDR3 bases: TGTGCCAGCAGCTTAGGAAGGGTCTTAGCGGGAAGAGAGACCGGGGAGCTGTTTTTT.

The sample holds a few counts of this clonotype. The chain carries TRBV3-1 and TRBJ1-6, with TRBD1 matching over 8 bases. Germline trimming cut 4 bases from V and 7 bases from J; bases unmatched to any gene: 9. Germline V lookup: CDR1 LGHDT, CDR2 YNNKEL (reference sequence). This CDR3 is built from 16 residues. CDR3 in amino acids: CASSPRQGAINSPLHF. As DNA, the CDR3 is TGTGCCAGCAGCCCTCGGCAGGGGGCTATCAATTCACCCCTCCACTTT.

This clonotype has more than one count but fewer than ten. V usage is TRBV2 and J usage is TRBJ2-7, with 12 bases lining up with TRBD2. Per germline, CDR1 SNHLY and CDR2 FYNNEI. This CDR3 is built from 15 residues. V shed 2 bases and J 9 bases; nucleotides not matched to a gene: 8. This CDR3 reads CASSESRLAGAGQYF. As DNA, the CDR3 is TGTGCCAGCAGTGAAAGCAGACTAGCGGGAGCGGGGCAGTACTTC.

This clonotype has more than one count but fewer than ten. The rearrangement links TRBV20-1 to TRBJ2-5; 12 bases map to TRBD2. Germline V gene lookup returns CDR1 DFQATT and CDR2 SNEGSKA (reference sequence). V gave up 4 bases and J gave up 5 bases; unmatched junction bases: 2. CDR3 length equals 13 residues. In DNA, the CDR3 is TGCAGTGCTAAGACTAGCGGGAGTGAGACCCAGTACTTC. Protein product: CSAKTSGSETQYF.

The chain recombines TRBV3-1 with TRBJ2-5; TRBD1 agrees at 8 bases. The trim removed 3 bases at V and 7 bases at J, leaving 7 bases unmatched. Germline V gene sequence: CDR1 LGHDT, CDR2 YNNKEL (reference sequence). CDR3 size: 14 residues. CDR3 bases: TGTGCCAGCAGCCAGCGTCAGGGGGCCGGGACCCAGTACTTC. Its protein product is CASSQRQGAGTQYF.

This clonotype was counted between two and nine times. This chain connects TRBV20-1 to TRBJ2-1; tentatively, D is TRBD2 (8 bases). Germline CDR1 is DFQATT and CDR2 is SNEGSKA (reference sequence). CDR3 length equals 15 residues. Trimming removed 6 bases from V and 6 bases from J, with 21 bases in between. DNA for the CDR3: TGCAGTGCCCCAGGGGGGACTAGAGCTAGCAATGAGCAGTTCTTC. Translated, it gives CSAPGGTRASNEQFF.

This clonotype was seen a few times. The chain uses TRBV12-5 and TRBJ1-1; D gene uncertain. The CDR3 covers 13 residues. V lost 3 bases and J lost 1, with 6 bases in between. CDR1 LGHNT and CDR2 FRNRAP come from the germline V gene. CDR3 nucleotides: TGTGCTAGTGGTTTCTCAGGGAACACTGAAGCTTTCTTT. This sequence encodes CASGFSGNTEAFF.

The chain links TRBV6-2 or TRBV6-3 to TRBJ2-2; D is uncertain. The V gene's germline CDR1 is MNHEY and CDR2 SVGEGT. V lost 0 bases and J lost 2, with 13 bases in between. This CDR3 contains 17 residues. CDR3 in amino acids: CASSYSIVALNTGELFF. The CDR3 DNA reads TGTGCCAGCAGTTACTCGATTGTAGCCCTTAACACCGGGGAGCTGTTTTTT.

This sequence joins TRBV4-2 and TRBJ2-2, with a tentative D call TRBD2 (5 bases). Trimming pared 4 bases from V and 3 bases from J, leaving 15 bases between. The CDR3 covers 16 residues. The V gene's germline CDR1 is LGHNA and CDR2 YNFKEQ. Here the CDR3 reads CASSLSGGRDTGELFF. In nucleotides, the CDR3 is TGTGCCAGCAGCCTGAGCGGAGGAAGGGACACCGGGGAGCTGTTTTTT.

The V gene is TRBV4-3, the J gene TRBJ2-5; the D gene is possibly TRBD2 (5 bases). Germline V lookup: CDR1 LGHNA, CDR2 YSLEER. This CDR3 has 15 amino acids. V lost 0 bases to trimming and J lost 4 bases, with 12 bases between them. The CDR3 bases are TGCGCCAGCAGCCAAGATGCACTAGTCTTAGAGACCCAGTACTTC. It is translated as CASSQDALVLETQYF.

This clonotype was counted between two and nine times. The chain has TRBV21-1 and TRBJ1-5; the DNA was not used to check the table's D call, TRBD1. TRBV21-1 is shown as a pseudogene. This CDR3 has 18 residues. CDR3: CASSKAKERGGPYQPQHF. The CDR3 DNA sequence: TGTGCCAGCAGCAAAGCGAAAGAACGAGGGGGCCCATATCAGCCCCAGCATTTT.